This T cell receptor (beta chain) is from a study of blood T cells in healthy people across ages. V was trimmed by 5 bases and J by 12 bases, leaving 10 bases between them. Germline V gene lookup returns CDR1 DFQATT and CDR2 SNEGSKA (reference sequence). CDR3 length: 10 amino acids. PCR was performed a second time for about 7 to 12 cycles using a sample-barcoded 5' primer and a J-beta primer mix. TCRdb analysed the 5' RACE reads with MiXCR anew, one entry per CDR3 protein. The sample has 1.2 million to 1.5 million distinct CDR3 sequences, approximately 59% seen once. Sequences were obtained from blood. The gene calls are TRBV20-1 and TRBJ1-4; D is undetermined. This receptor was identified in a man aged 18 to 30 in good health. Here the CDR3 DNA reads TGCAGTGCTGGGGAGGGTCAACTGTTTTTT. This codes for CSAGEGQLFF.